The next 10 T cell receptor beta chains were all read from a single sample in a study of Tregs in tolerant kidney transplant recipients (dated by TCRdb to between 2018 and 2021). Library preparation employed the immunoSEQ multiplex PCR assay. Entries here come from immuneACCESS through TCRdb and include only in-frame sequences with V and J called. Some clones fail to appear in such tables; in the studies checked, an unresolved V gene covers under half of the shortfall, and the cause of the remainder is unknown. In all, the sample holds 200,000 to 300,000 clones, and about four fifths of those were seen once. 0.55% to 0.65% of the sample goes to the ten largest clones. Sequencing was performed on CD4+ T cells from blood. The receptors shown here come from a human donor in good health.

Here the CDR3 reads CASSEAGVSYGYTF. Written as DNA, the CDR3 is TGTGCCAGCAGTGAAGCGGGCGTTTCCTATGGCTACACCTTC. V gene TRBV6-1 combines with J gene TRBJ1-2; D gene uncertain. The CDR3 spans 14 residues. Germline lookup yields CDR1 MNHNS and CDR2 SASEGT. V was pared by 0 bases and J by 4 bases, with 9 bases between.

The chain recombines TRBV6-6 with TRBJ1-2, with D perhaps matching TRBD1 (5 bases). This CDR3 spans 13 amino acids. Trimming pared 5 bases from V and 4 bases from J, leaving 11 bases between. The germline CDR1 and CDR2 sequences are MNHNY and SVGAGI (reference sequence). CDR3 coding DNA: TGTGCCAGCAGTCGGGACGGACTCTATGGCTACACCTTC. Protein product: CASSRDGLYGYTF.

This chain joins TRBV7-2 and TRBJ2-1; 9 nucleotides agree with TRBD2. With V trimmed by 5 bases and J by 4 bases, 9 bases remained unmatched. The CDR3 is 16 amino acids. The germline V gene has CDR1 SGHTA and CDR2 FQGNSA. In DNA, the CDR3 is TGTGCCAGCAGCCGGTTCCCGGGACTAGCTTACAATGAGCAGTTCTTC. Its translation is CASSRFPGLAYNEQFF.

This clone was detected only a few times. CDR3 sequence (DNA): TGTGCCATCAGTGACCCGCCCACAGGGAACGAGCAGTACTTC. It yields the protein CAISDPPTGNEQYF. This chain links TRBV10-3 with TRBJ2-7; TRBD1 is a possible D gene (6 bases). Looked up from germline, CDR1 is ENHRY and CDR2 is SYGVKD. CDR3 length: 14 amino acids. Between the trimmed V and J ends, which lost 3 bases and 5 bases, there was a span of 14 bases.

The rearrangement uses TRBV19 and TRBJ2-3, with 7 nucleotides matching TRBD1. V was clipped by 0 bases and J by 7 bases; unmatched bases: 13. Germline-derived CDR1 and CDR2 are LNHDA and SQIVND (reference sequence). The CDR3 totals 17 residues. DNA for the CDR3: TGTGCCAGTAGTATAGACCCAACGGACAGGTACTTTCATACGCAGTATTTT. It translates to CASSIDPTDRYFHTQYF.

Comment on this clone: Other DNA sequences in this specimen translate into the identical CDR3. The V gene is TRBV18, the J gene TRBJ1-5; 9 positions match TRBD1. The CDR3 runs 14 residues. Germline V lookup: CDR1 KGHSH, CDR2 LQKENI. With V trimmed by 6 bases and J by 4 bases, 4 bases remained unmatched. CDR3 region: CASSLGQGNQPQHF. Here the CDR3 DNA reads TGTGCCAGCTCGCTGGGACAGGGTAATCAGCCCCAGCATTTT.

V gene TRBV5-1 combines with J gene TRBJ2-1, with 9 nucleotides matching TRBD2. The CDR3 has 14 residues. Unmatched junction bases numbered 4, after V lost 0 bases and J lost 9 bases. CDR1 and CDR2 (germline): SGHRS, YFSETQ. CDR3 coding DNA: TGCGCCAGCAGCTTGGTAGCGGGAGCTCCTGAGCAGTTCTTC. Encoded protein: CASSLVAGAPEQFF.

The CDR3 region has the DNA TGTGCCACCAGCAAGCCCCAGGGGCTAGACTACGAGCAGTACTTC. Protein sequence: CATSKPQGLDYEQYF. The chain links TRBV15 to TRBJ2-7, with D perhaps matching TRBD1 (6 bases). Germline CDR1 LNHNV, CDR2 YYDKDF (reference sequence). Deletions cut 4 bases from V and 3 bases from J, with 16 bases between. The CDR3 runs 15 residues.

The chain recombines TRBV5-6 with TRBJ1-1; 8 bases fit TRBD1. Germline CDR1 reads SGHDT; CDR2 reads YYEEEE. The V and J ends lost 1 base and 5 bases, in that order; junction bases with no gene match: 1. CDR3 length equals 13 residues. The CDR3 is CASSLYRGTEAFF. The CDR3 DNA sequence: TGTGCCAGCAGCTTGTACAGGGGGACTGAAGCTTTCTTT.

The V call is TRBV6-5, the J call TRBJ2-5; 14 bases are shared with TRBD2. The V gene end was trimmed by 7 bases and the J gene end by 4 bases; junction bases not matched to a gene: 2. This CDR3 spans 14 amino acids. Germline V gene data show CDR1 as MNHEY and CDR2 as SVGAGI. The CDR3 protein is CASNGLAGGETQYF. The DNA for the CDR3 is TGTGCCAGCAACGGACTAGCGGGAGGAGAGACCCAGTACTTC.